This entry lists 8 T cell receptor beta chains sequenced from one sample in a study of T-cell reconstitution after alpha-beta-depleted transplantation in children. Unique molecular identifiers were incorporated when the TCRbeta library was constructed. TCRdb reprocessed the PCR reads via MiXCR and lists one record per CDR3 protein. The data contain 240,000 or so distinct CDR3 sequences, 12% of them singletons. The sample in question was PBMCs from the stem cell graft donor, obtained from the stem cell graft. These receptors originate from a human donor who donated a stem cell graft to a child with acute lymphoblastic leukemia.

This clonotype was seen many times. This chain links TRBV7-2 with TRBJ2-7; D unresolved. V lost 2 bases and J lost 6, with 11 bases in between. The CDR3 is 13 amino acids. Germline lookup yields CDR1 SGHTA and CDR2 FQGNSA. The CDR3 protein is CASSLTYLGEQYF. The CDR3 DNA reads TGTGCCAGCAGCTTAACCTACCTAGGCGAGCAGTACTTC.

Ten or more counts support this clonotype. This chain connects TRBV7-2 to TRBJ1-6, with D perhaps matching TRBD1 (6 bases). Looked up from germline, CDR1 is SGHTA and CDR2 is FQGNSA. This CDR3 is built from 15 residues. The ends were cut back, 5 bases at V and 10 bases at J, with 18 bases in the middle. This CDR3 is CASSPRPGQRSPLHF. The CDR3 coding sequence is TGTGCCAGCAGCCCGCGTCCAGGACAGCGATCACCCCTCCACTTT.

This clonotype was found many times. The V call is TRBV7-2, the J call TRBJ2-5; unclear D gene. With 1 base removed from V and 2 bases from J, the gap between germline ends came to 11 bases. CDR1 is SGHTA and CDR2 is FQGNSA in the germline V gene. The CDR3 is made up of 15 amino acids. The CDR3 nucleotides are TGTGCCAGCAGCTTAGGCGGACGGATTCAAGAGACCCAGTACTTC. Encoded protein: CASSLGGRIQETQYF. The variable domain in full, with the rest retrieved from reference TRBV7-2 and TRBJ2-5, is GAGVSQSPSNKVTEKGKDVELRCDPISGHTALYWYRQSLGQGLEFLIYFQGNSAPDKSGLPSDRFSAERTGGSVSTLTIQRTQQEDSAVYLCASSLGGRIQETQYFGPGTRLLVL.

The table lists this clonotype with many counts. This rearrangement joins TRBV20-1 to TRBJ1-4; D may be TRBD1 (5 bases). This CDR3 region has 12 residues. CDR1 and CDR2 from the germline V gene are DFQATT and SNEGSKA (reference sequence). V was cut by 3 bases and J by 7 bases, with 9 bases left in between. CDR3 sequence reads: CSASPDTEKLFF. CDR3 bases: TGCAGTGCTAGTCCGGACACTGAAAAACTGTTTTTT.

This clonotype came up many times. The rearrangement uses TRBV29-1 and TRBJ1-1; D is undetermined. V was trimmed by 4 bases and J by 0 bases, leaving 6 bases between them. CDR1 and CDR2 from the germline V gene are SQVTM and ANQGSEA. This CDR3 spans 12 amino acids. CDR3 nucleotides: TGCAGCGTTGTGGACCTGAACACTGAAGCTTTCTTT. Translating gives CSVVDLNTEAFF.

This clonotype was recorded many times. The chain combines TRBV5-1 with TRBJ2-1, with TRBD2 matching over 7 bases. This CDR3 comprises 12 residues. V lost 6 bases and J lost 9; bases outside the gene matches: 6. CDR1 and CDR2 from the germline V gene are SGHRS and YFSETQ. For the CDR3, the DNA is TGCGCCAGCACCCCGGGGGGAGGTGAGCAGTTCTTC. It translates to CASTPGGGEQFF.

This clonotype was counted many times. This chain uses TRBV7-9 with TRBJ1-4, with D unclear. The CDR3 has 16 amino acids. The germline V and J ends were trimmed by 5 bases and 5 bases, with 18 bases remaining between them. The V gene's germline CDR1 is SEHNR and CDR2 FQNEAQ (reference sequence). The DNA of the CDR3 is TGTGCCAGCAGCCCCCCGCTCGGGCGGCTAAATGAAAAACTGTTTTTT. This gives the protein CASSPPLGRLNEKLFF.

This clonotype showed up many times. The chain has TRBV12-3 or TRBV12-4 and TRBJ2-2; D is tentatively TRBD1 or TRBD2 (5 bases each). The CDR3 is 13 amino acids. V was trimmed by 0 bases and J by 6 bases, leaving 5 bases between them. CDR3 DNA: TGTGCCAGCAGTTTAGCGGGGGCCGGGGAGCTGTTTTTT. As protein: CASSLAGAGELFF.